The table lists the clone carrying this T cell receptor beta chain with a few counts. This CDR3 spans 15 amino acids. TCRdb called the RT-PCR reads again in MiXCR, with one record for every CDR3 protein. The table records about 170,000 distinct CDR3 sequences, roughly 12% of them present only once. The data originate from a study of response to subunit inactivated influenza vaccine. The same data also went into a second study, on T cells expressing NK-cell markers. That publication notes: The TCR beta cDNA came from 5'RACE template switching with UMIs. Only alpha-beta TCR T cells were sorted in several experiments, using an anti-gamma-delta TCR antibody. The CD3+CD56-NKG2C+ fraction of a handful of donors was likewise dominated by these clonotypes.

The J gene is TRBJ2-7, the V gene TRBV12-2; the table's D gene call, TRBD1, was not cross checked with the DNA. TRBV12-2 is a pseudogene segment. This receptor was obtained from a middle-aged man who received an inactivated influenza vaccine. Sequences were derived from CD8+ T cells sorted from PBMCs, sampled 12 days after vaccination. CDR3 in amino acids: CASRFGQGVRYEQYF. CDR3 in DNA: TGTGCAAGTCGCTTCGGTCAGGGCGTTCGCTACGAGCAGTACTTC.